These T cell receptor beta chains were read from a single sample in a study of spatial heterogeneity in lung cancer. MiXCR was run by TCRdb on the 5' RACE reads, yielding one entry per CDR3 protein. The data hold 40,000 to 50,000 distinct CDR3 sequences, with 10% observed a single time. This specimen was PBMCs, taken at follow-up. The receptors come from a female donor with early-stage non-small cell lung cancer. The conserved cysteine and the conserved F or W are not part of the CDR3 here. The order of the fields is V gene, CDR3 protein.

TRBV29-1	SVERQGGEQF
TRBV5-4	ASSLGPASGANVLT
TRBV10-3	AIRGNEGGGEQY
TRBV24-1	ATSDGASGGPYNEQF
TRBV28	ASSSIPYEQY
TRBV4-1	ASSQVEQSLYEQY
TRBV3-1	ASSQEWAGGLPGEQY
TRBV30	AWDYLGGYEQY
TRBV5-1	ASSFISGRGNEQF
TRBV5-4	ASSLYEGTNTQY
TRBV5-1	ASSLGTGATLLTEKLF
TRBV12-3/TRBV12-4	ASSLRTGDYTGELF
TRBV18	ASSPSREETQY
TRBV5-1	ASSSTAGVHEQF
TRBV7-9	ASSLKLGQTGPNEKLF
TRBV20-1	SARILEFEQY
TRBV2	ASTGGTSPLH
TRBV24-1	ATSDTGGKETQY
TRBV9	ASSVDEGGPYEQY
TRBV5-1	ASSFDGTYEQY
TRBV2	ASRGQVQPQH
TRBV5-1	ASSAATGGAGELF
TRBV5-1	ASSFEGQQETQY
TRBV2	ASSEGGTGGA
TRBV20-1	SPSSGLASTDTQY
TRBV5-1	ASSWGGRFLAEAF
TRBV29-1	SASHPTGPGYTGELF
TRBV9	ASSYRLSGHDEKLF